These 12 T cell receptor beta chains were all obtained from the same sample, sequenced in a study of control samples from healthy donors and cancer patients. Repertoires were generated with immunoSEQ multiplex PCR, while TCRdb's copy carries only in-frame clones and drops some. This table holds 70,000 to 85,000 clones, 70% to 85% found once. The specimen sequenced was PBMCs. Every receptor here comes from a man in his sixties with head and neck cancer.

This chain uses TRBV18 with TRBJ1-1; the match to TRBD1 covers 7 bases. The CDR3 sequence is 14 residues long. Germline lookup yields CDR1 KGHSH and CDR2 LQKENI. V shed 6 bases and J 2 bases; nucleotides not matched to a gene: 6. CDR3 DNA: TGTGCCAGCTCGCAGGGACAGATAAACACTGAAGCTTTCTTT. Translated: CASSQGQINTEAFF.

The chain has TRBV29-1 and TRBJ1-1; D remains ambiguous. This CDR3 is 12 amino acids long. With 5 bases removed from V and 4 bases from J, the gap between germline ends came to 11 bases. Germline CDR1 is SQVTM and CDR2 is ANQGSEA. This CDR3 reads CSVIRSSTEAFF. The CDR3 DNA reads TGCAGCGTTATTCGGTCGAGCACTGAAGCTTTCTTT.

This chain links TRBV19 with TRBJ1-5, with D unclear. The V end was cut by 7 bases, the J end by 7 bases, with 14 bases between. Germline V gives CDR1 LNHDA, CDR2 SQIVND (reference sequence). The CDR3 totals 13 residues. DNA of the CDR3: TGTGCCAGTACATCCGAGCGGAGGCAGCCCCAGCATTTT. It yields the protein CASTSERRQPQHF. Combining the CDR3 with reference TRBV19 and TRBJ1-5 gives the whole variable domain DGGITQSPKYLFRKEGQNVTLSCEQNLNHDAMYWYRQDPGQGLRLIYYSQIVNDFQKGDIAEGYSVSREKKESFPLTVTSAQKNPTAFYLCASTSERRQPQHFGDGTRLSIL.

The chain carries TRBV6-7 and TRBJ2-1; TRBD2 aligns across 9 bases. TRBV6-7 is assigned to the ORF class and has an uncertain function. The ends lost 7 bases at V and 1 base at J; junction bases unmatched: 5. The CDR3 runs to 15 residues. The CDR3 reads CASIRLAASYNEQFF. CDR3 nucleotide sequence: TGTGCCAGCATTAGACTAGCGGCTTCCTACAATGAGCAGTTCTTC.

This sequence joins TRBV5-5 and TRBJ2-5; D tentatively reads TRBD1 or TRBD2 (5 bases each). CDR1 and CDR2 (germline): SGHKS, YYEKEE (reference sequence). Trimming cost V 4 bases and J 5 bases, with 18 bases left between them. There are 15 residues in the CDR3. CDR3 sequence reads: CASSLAMGPRETQYF. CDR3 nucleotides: TGTGCCAGCAGCCTGGCCATGGGACCTCGGGAGACCCAGTACTTC.

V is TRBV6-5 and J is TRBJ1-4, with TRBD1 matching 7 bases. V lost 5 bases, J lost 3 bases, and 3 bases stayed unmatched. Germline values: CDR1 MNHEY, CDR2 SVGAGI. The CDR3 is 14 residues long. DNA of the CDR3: TGTGCCAGCAGTCGACAGGGCTCTAATGAAAAACTGTTTTTT. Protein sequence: CASSRQGSNEKLFF.

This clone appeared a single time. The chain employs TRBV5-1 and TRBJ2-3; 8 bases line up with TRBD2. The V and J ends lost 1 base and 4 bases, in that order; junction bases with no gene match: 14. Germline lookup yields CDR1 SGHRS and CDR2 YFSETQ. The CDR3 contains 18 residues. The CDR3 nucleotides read TGCGCCAGCAGCTTGACCCCTCGAAGCGGGAGTCGGTCAGATACGCAGTATTTT. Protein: CASSLTPRSGSRSDTQYF.

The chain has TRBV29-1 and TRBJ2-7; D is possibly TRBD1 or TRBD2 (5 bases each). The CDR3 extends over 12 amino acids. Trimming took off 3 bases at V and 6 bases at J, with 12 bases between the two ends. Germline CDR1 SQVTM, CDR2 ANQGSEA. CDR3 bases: TGCAGCGTTGAGAGTAATGGGGGCGAGCAGTACTTC. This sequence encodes CSVESNGGEQYF.

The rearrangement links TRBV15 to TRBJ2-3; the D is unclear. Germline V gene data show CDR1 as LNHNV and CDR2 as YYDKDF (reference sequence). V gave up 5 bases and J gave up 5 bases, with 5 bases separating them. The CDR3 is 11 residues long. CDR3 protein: CATSYRDTQYF. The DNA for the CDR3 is TGTGCCACCAGCTATCGAGATACGCAGTATTTT.

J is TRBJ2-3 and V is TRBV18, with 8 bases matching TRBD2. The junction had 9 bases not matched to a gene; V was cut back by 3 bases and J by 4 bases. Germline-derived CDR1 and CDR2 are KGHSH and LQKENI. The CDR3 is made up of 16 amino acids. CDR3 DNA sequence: TGTGCCAGCTCACCTACTAGCGGTTCCAGGGCAGATACGCAGTATTTT. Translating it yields CASSPTSGSRADTQYF.

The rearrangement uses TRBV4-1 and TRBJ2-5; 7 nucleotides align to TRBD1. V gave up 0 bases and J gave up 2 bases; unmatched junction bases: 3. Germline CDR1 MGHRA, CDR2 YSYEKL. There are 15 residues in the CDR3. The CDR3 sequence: CASSQDPGQQETQYF. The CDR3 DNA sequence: TGCGCCAGCAGCCAAGACCCGGGACAGCAAGAGACCCAGTACTTC.

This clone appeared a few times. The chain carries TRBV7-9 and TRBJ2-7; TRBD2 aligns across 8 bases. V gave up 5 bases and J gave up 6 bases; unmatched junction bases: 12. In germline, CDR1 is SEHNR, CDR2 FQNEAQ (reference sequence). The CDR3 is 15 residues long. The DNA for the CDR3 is TGTGCCAGCAGCCTTCGACTAGCGACGCCTCCCGAGCAGTACTTC. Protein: CASSLRLATPPEQYF.